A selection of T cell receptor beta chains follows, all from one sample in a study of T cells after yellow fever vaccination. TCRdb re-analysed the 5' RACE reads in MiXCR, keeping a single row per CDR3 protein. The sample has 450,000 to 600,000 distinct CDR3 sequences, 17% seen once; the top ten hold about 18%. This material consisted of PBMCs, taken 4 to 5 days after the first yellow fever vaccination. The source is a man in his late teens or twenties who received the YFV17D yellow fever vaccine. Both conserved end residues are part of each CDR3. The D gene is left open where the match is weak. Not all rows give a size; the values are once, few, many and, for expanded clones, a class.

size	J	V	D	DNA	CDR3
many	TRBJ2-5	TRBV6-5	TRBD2	TGTGCCAGCAGTTGGGGACTAGCGGAACAAGAGACCCAGTACTTC	CASSWGLAEQETQYF
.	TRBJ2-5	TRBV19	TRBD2	TGTGCCAGTAGTATGGGAGACCGGGGGGAAGAGACCCAGTACTTC	CASSMGDRGEETQYF
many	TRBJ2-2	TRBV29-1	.	TGCAGCGTTCCCAGGGCGGGGCCCGGCACCGGGGAGCTGTTTTTT	CSVPRAGPGTGELFF
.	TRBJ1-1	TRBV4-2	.	TGTGCCAGCAGCCCCGAAGGGGGGGTGAACACTGAAGCTTTCTTT	CASSPEGGVNTEAFF
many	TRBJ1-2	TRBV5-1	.	TGTGCCAGCAGCTTAGTTGGGAACTATGGCTACACCTTC	CASSLVGNYGYTF
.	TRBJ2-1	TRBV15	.	TGTGCCACCAGCAGTTTAGGCGGACTTAACAATGAGCAGTTCTTC	CATSSLGGLNNEQFF
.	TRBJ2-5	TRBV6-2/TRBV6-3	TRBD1	TGTGCCAGCAGACCTAACAGGGGAAGGTTCCAAGAGACCCAGTACTTC	CASRPNRGRFQETQYF
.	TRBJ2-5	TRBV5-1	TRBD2	TGCGCCAGCAGCTTGATCGGGGGGGATGAGACCCAGTACTTC	CASSLIGGDETQYF
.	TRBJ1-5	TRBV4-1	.	TGCGCCAGCAGCCCCGGACAGTCCCGTAATCAGCCCCAGCATTTT	CASSPGQSRNQPQHF
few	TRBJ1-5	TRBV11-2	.	TGTGCCAGCAGCTTAGGTATACAGGGAAATCAGCCCCAGCATTTT	CASSLGIQGNQPQHF
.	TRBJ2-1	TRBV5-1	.	TGCGCCAGCAGCTTGGGCCCGTGGAGCTCCTACAATGAGCAGTTCTTC	CASSLGPWSSYNEQFF
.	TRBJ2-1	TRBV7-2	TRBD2	TGTGCCAGCAGCCCGGGACTAGCGGGGGGGCTCAATGAGCAGTTCTTC	CASSPGLAGGLNEQFF
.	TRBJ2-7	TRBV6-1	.	TGTGCCAGCAGTCAAATGGGTCAGGACGGCCGGTACGAGCAGTACTTC	CASSQMGQDGRYEQYF
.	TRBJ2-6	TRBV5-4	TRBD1	TGTGCCAGCAGCTTGGCCGAACAGGGGAGCTCTGGGGCCAACGTCCTGACTTTC	CASSLAEQGSSGANVLTF
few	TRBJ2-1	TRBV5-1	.	TGCGCCAGCAGCGGGGGGCTGGGTGCCTACAATGAGCAGTTCTTC	CASSGGLGAYNEQFF
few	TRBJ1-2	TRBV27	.	TGTGCCAGCAGTTTTAGGGGTAATGGCTACACCTTC	CASSFRGNGYTF
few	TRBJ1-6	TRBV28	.	TGTGCCAGCAACAGGGTATACCCACCCCTCCACTTT	CASNRVYPPLHF
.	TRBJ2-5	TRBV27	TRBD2	TGTGCCAGCAGTTTACGGCAGGGAGGGTCATTGACCCAGTACTTC	CASSLRQGGSLTQYF
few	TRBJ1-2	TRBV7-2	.	TGTGCCAGCAGATCCGGGAATAACTATGGCTACACCTTC	CASRSGNNYGYTF
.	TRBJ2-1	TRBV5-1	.	TGCGCCAGCAGCTTGGGGGGGGTAGACAATGAGCAGTTCTTC	CASSLGGVDNEQFF
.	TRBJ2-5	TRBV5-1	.	TGCGCCAGCAGTCCTATGCAGGGGGGAGGAGAGACCCAGTACTTC	CASSPMQGGGETQYF
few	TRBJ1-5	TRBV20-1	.	TGCAGTGGCCGCCGGGACGGTAGCAATCAGCCCCAGCATTTT	CSGRRDGSNQPQHF
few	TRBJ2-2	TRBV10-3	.	TGTGCCAGCGGACGCGCCACCGGGGAGCTGTTTTTT	CASGRATGELFF
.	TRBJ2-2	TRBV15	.	TGTGCCACCAGCAGAGATCAGCGGGCCGGGGAGCTGTTTTTT	CATSRDQRAGELFF
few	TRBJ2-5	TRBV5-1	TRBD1	TGCGCCAGCAGCTTGGCGACAGGGGGTGTCCAAGAGACCCAGTACTTC	CASSLATGGVQETQYF
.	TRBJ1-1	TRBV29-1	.	TGCAGCGTTGCGTCGAGACAGGTGAACACTGAAGCTTTCTTT	CSVASRQVNTEAFF
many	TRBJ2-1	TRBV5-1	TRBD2	TGCGCCAGCAGCGTGACTAGCGGGGGCATGGGGCATGAGCAGTTCTTC	CASSVTSGGMGHEQFF
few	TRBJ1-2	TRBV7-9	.	TGTGCCAGCACCAATTCCGGGACTGGGGAAGCCGGCGGCTACACCTTC	CASTNSGTGEAGGYTF
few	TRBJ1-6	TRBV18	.	TGTGCCAGCTCACCCGGGCTAGATTCACCCCTCCACTTT	CASSPGLDSPLHF
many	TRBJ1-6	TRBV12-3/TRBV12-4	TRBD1	TGTGCCAGCAGGGAACAGGGGGATTCACCCCTCCACTTT	CASREQGDSPLHF
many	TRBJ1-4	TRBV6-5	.	TGTGCCAGCGAGGGTGAGGGACAAAATAATGAAAAACTGTTTTTT	CASEGEGQNNEKLFF
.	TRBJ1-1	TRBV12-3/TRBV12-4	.	TGTGCCAGCAGTCAATTTACTGGGAACACTGAAGCTTTCTTT	CASSQFTGNTEAFF
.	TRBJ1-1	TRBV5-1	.	TGCGCCAGCAGCTTGCAGGCGGGACCCTTGAACACTGAAGCTTTCTTT	CASSLQAGPLNTEAFF
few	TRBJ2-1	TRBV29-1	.	TGCAGCGTTGAAGCAGGACAGCCCTACAATGAGCAGTTCTTC	CSVEAGQPYNEQFF
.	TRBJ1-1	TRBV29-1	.	TGCAGCGGGCAGTGGGGGGGGCGCGGGGACACTGAAGCTTTCTTT	CSGQWGGRGDTEAFF
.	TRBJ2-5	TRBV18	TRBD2	TGTGCCAGCTCAAGGGGGACTAGCGGGTCCTCAGAAGAGACCCAGTACTTC	CASSRGTSGSSEETQYF
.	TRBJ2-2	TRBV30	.	TGTGCCTGGAGTGTACGGTTGGGGCGCGGGGTGAACACCGGGGAGCTGTTTTTT	CAWSVRLGRGVNTGELFF
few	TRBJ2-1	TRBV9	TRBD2	TGTGCCAGCAGCGTAGACCTAGCGGTTTACAATGAGCAGTTCTTC	CASSVDLAVYNEQFF
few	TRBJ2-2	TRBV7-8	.	TGTGCCAGCAGCTTATTTGGAGGGGTGAACACCGGGGAGCTGTTTTTT	CASSLFGGVNTGELFF
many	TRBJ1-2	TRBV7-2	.	TGTGCCAGCAGCCACGGAGCTAACTATGGCTACACCTTC	CASSHGANYGYTF
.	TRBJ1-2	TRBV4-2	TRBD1	TGTGCCAGCAGCCATCCGGGACAGAATTATGGCTACACCTTC	CASSHPGQNYGYTF
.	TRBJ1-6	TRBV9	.	TGTGCCAGCAGCGTAGGATCACAGGGTGAGAATTCACCCCTCCACTTT	CASSVGSQGENSPLHF
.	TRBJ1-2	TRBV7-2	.	TGTGCCAGCAGCAGTGGGTGGGGGCTGGGCTATGGCTACACCTTC	CASSSGWGLGYGYTF
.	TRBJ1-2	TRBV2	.	TGTGCCAGCAGTGAGACCCCAGCTAACTATGGCTACACCTTC	CASSETPANYGYTF
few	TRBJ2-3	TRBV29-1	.	TGCAGCGTTGTACCTCTAGAAGAGGGCACAGATACGCAGTATTTT	CSVVPLEEGTDTQYF
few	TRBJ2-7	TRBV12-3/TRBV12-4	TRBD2	TGTGCCAGCAGTCCACGGGCTAGCGGCCCCTACGAGCAGTACTTC	CASSPRASGPYEQYF
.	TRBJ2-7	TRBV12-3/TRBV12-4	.	TGTGCCAGCACCCTCCTTGGGCACGAGCAGTACTTC	CASTLLGHEQYF
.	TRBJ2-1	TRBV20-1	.	TGCAGTGCTAGAGGACCTGGATCCTACAATGAGCAGTTCTTC	CSARGPGSYNEQFF